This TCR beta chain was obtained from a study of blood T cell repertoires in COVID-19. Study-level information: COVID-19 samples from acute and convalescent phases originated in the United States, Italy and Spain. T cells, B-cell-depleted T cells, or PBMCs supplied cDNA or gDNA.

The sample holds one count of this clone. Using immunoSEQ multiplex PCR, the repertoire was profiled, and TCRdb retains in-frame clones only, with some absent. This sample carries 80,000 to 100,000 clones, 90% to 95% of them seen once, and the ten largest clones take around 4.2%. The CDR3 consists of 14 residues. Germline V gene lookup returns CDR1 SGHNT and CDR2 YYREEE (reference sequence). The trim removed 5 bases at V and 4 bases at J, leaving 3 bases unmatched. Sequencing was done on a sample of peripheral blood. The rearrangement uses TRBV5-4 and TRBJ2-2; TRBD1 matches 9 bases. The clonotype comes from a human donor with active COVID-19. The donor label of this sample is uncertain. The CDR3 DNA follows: TGTGCCAGCAGAACGGACAGGGGCACCGGGGAGCTGTTTTTT. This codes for CASRTDRGTGELFF.